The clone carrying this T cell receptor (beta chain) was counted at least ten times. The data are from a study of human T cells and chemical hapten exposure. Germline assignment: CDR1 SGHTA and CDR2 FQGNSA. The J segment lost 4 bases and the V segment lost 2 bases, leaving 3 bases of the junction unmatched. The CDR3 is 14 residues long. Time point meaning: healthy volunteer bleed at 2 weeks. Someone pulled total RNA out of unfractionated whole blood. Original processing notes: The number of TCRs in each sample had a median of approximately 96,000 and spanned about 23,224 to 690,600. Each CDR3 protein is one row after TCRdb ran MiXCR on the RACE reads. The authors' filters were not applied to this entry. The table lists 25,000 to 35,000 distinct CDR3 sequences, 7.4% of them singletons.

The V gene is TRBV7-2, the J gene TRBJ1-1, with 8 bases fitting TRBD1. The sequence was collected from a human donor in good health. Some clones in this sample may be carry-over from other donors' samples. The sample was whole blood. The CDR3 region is CASSLLDRATEAFF. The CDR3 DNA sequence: TGTGCCAGCAGCTTATTGGACAGGGCCACTGAAGCTTTCTTT. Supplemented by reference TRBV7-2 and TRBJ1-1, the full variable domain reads GAGVSQSPSNKVTEKGKDVELRCDPISGHTALYWYRQSLGQGLEFLIYFQGNSAPDKSGLPSDRFSAERTGGSVSTLTIQRTQQEDSAVYLCASSLLDRATEAFFGQGTRLTVV.